The 15 T cell receptor beta chains below come from one sample, sequenced in a study of early T cells in non-severe SARS-CoV-2 infection. TCRdb reprocessed the 5' RACE reads via MiXCR and lists one record per CDR3 protein. The table has 30,000 to 40,000 distinct CDR3 sequences, roughly 7.1% seen once. The sequencing here drew on whole blood, taken at baseline. The receptors were gathered from an adult who was a healthcare worker with PCR-confirmed SARS-CoV-2 infection or an uninfected control (not recorded which).

In its sample, this clonotype was seen a few times. This sequence joins TRBV12-3 or TRBV12-4 and TRBJ1-1; D possibly corresponds to TRBD1 (6 bases). There are 13 residues in the CDR3. V was cut by 5 bases and J by 6 bases, with 13 bases left in between. The CDR3 DNA follows: TGTGCCAGCAGTGGAACAGGGATCGCTGAAGCTTTCTTT. This gives the protein CASSGTGIAEAFF.

This clonotype came up many times. This rearrangement joins TRBV7-2 to TRBJ2-1; 14 bases line up with TRBD2. Germline V gene sequence: CDR1 SGHTA, CDR2 FQGNSA. CDR3 length: 19 amino acids. V lost 3 bases and J lost 6; bases outside the gene matches: 13. The CDR3 sequence: CASSFTGTSGRSISNEQFF. As DNA, the CDR3 is TGTGCCAGCAGCTTCACCGGGACTAGCGGGAGAAGCATTTCCAATGAGCAGTTCTTC. Looking up the rest from reference TRBV7-2 and TRBJ2-1 gives the full variable domain: GAGVSQSPSNKVTEKGKDVELRCDPISGHTALYWYRQSLGQGLEFLIYFQGNSAPDKSGLPSDRFSAERTGGSVSTLTIQRTQQEDSAVYLCASSFTGTSGRSISNEQFFGPGTRLTVL.

There are a few counts of this clonotype. The rearrangement joins TRBV29-1 to TRBJ1-1, with D possibly TRBD1 on 5 matching bases. The V end was cut by 4 bases, the J end by 1 base, with 10 bases between. CDR3 size: 13 residues. CDR1 is SQVTM and CDR2 is ANQGSEA in the germline V gene. The DNA for the CDR3 is TGCAGCGTTGTAATACAGGCGAACACTGAAGCTTTCTTT. It specifies CSVVIQANTEAFF. Looking up the rest from reference TRBV29-1 and TRBJ1-1 gives the full variable domain: SAVISQKPSRDICQRGTSLTIQCQVDSQVTMMFWYRQQPGQSLTLIATANQGSEATYESGFVIDKFPISRPNLTFSTLTVSNMSPEDSSIYLCSVVIQANTEAFFGQGTRLTVV.

By sample fraction, this clonotype is medium-sized. The chain has TRBV4-2 and TRBJ1-4; a possible D gene is TRBD1 (5 bases). Between the trimmed V and J ends, which lost 0 bases and 5 bases, there was a span of 16 bases. This CDR3 region has 17 residues. Germline-derived CDR1 and CDR2 are LGHNA and YNFKEQ. CDR3 nucleotides: TGTGCCAGCAGCCAAGACCTCACGGGCCGGGGGAATGAAAAACTGTTTTTT. Amino acids: CASSQDLTGRGNEKLFF.

In its sample, this clonotype is medium-sized. The chain combines TRBV7-3 with TRBJ2-1; 14 nucleotides align to TRBD2. With V trimmed by 4 bases and J by 9 bases, 11 bases remained unmatched. Germline V gene lookup returns CDR1 SGHTA and CDR2 FQGTGA. There are 17 residues in the CDR3. The CDR3 bases are TGTGCCAGCAGCTCTGGGGGGACTAGCGGGAGTTCAAGTGAGCAGTTCTTC. Its protein product is CASSSGGTSGSSSEQFF.

This clonotype has ten or more counts. The CDR3 DNA is TGTGCCAGCAGCCGAGGCGTTCGGGGACTAGCGGGAGGGGTTGAGCAGTTCTTC. Its protein product is CASSRGVRGLAGGVEQFF. The chain recombines TRBV4-2 with TRBJ2-1; 16 nucleotides align to TRBD2. V shed 4 bases and J 9 bases; nucleotides not matched to a gene: 12. This CDR3 has 18 amino acids. CDR1 is LGHNA, CDR2 YNFKEQ, per germline.

There are a few counts of this clonotype. The chain couples TRBV5-1 to TRBJ2-1, with a possible D match to TRBD2 (5 bases). Trimming cost V 4 bases and J 6 bases, with 17 bases left between them. Germline V gene data show CDR1 as SGHRS and CDR2 as YFSETQ. The CDR3 is 15 residues long. CDR3 coding DNA: TGCGCCAGCAGCCAGTTGCTTGGAGGTGGCAATGAGCAGTTCTTC. Translated, it gives CASSQLLGGGNEQFF.

This clonotype was observed at least ten times. Here the CDR3 reads CASSLDPGKYQPQHF. The CDR3 DNA is TGTGCCAGCAGCTTGGACCCAGGGAAGTACCAGCCCCAGCATTTT. The chain recombines TRBV7-6 with TRBJ1-5; possible D gene TRBD1, 5 bases. V was trimmed by 3 bases and J by 7 bases, leaving 16 bases between them. Germline V gives CDR1 SGHVS, CDR2 FNYEAQ. The CDR3 contains 15 residues.

At least ten counts were recorded for this clonotype. The rearrangement uses TRBV2 and TRBJ2-1; 7 positions match TRBD1. CDR3 length: 15 amino acids. Trimming took 5 bases from V and 10 from J; bases not matched to a gene: 14. Germline V CDR1 and CDR2: SNHLY, FYNNEI. The CDR3 loop reads CASSQGQTMRREQFF. In DNA form, the CDR3 reads TGTGCCAGCAGTCAGGGACAGACAATGAGACGGGAGCAGTTCTTC.

This clonotype occurred many times. The chain joins TRBV18 to TRBJ2-3; tentative D call: TRBD2 (5 bases). The CDR3 is made up of 15 amino acids. In germline, CDR1 is KGHSH, CDR2 LQKENI. Trimming shortened V by 4 bases and J by 0 bases, and 11 bases separated the two germline ends. This CDR3 is CASSRELPSTDTQYF. CDR3 in DNA: TGTGCCAGCTCACGGGAGCTTCCTAGCACAGATACGCAGTATTTT.

In this sample, this clonotype turned up a few times. The rearrangement uses TRBV20-1 and TRBJ2-7; 8 bases map to TRBD1. CDR1 and CDR2 (germline): DFQATT, SNEGSKA (reference sequence). With 6 bases clipped from V and 0 bases from J, the junction kept 7 bases outside the gene matches. The CDR3 has 14 amino acids. CDR3 sequence (DNA): TGCAGTGCCACCTGGACAGGGAGCTCCTACGAGCAGTACTTC. Its protein is CSATWTGSSYEQYF.

This clonotype was counted between two and nine times. V gene TRBV20-1 combines with J gene TRBJ2-5; 7 bases match TRBD2. CDR1 and CDR2 from the germline V gene are DFQATT and SNEGSKA (reference sequence). The CDR3 spans 14 residues. The trim removed 5 bases at V and 1 base at J, leaving 7 bases unmatched. CDR3 amino acids: CSAAPTGGQETQYF. CDR3 in DNA: TGCAGTGCTGCCCCCACGGGGGGCCAAGAGACCCAGTACTTC.

The V gene is TRBV3-1, the J gene TRBJ1-6, with TRBD1 matching over 7 bases. The junction had 6 bases not matched to a gene; V was cut back by 4 bases and J by 6 bases. The germline CDR1 and CDR2 sequences are LGHDT and YNNKEL (reference sequence). This CDR3 has 15 residues. CDR3 residues: CASSRTGQINSPLHF. CDR3 nucleotide sequence: TGTGCCAGCAGCCGGACGGGACAGATTAATTCACCCCTCCACTTT. The variable domain in full, completed from reference TRBV3-1 and TRBJ1-6, reads DTAVSQTPKYLVTQMGNDKSIKCEQNLGHDTMYWYKQDSKKFLKIMFSYNNKELIINETVPNRFSPKSPDKAHLNLHINSLELGDSAVYFCASSRTGQINSPLHFGNGTRLTVT.

The chain combines TRBV7-9 with TRBJ2-3; tentative D call: TRBD1 (5 bases). V lost 0 bases and J 2 bases, leaving 9 bases between the germline ends. This CDR3 has 15 amino acids. Germline V gives CDR1 SEHNR, CDR2 FQNEAQ (reference sequence). This CDR3 reads CASSLAGAPTDTQYF. The CDR3 DNA is TGTGCCAGCAGCTTAGCAGGGGCTCCCACAGATACGCAGTATTTT.

This clonotype has just a few counts. This rearrangement joins TRBV13 to TRBJ2-3; 7 bases fit TRBD1. The V gene's germline CDR1 is PRHDT and CDR2 FYEKMQ (reference sequence). The CDR3 is 13 residues long. J lost 5 bases, V lost 5 bases, and 4 bases had no gene match. DNA for the CDR3: TGTGCCAGCAGCGTAGACAGGGAAGATACGCAGTATTTT. It codes for CASSVDREDTQYF. The whole variable domain, filled in from reference TRBV13 and TRBJ2-3, reads AAGVIQSPRHLIKEKRETATLKCYPIPRHDTVYWYQQGPGQDPQFLISFYEKMQSDKGSIPDRFSAQQFSDYHSELNMSSLELGDSALYFCASSVDREDTQYFGPGTRLTVL.